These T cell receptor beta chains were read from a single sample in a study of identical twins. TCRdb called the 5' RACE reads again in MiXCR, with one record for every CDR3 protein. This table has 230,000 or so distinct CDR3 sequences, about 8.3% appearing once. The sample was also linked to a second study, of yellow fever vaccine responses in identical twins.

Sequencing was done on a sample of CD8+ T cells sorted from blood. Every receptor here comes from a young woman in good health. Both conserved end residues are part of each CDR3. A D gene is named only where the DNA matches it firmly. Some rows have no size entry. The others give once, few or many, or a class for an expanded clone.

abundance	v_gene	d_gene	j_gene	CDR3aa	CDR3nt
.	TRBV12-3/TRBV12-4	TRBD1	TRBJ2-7	CASSFGTGGVYEQYF	TGTGCCAGCAGTTTCGGGACAGGGGGCGTCTACGAGCAGTACTTC
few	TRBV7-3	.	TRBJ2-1	CASSLVGGGGSEQFF	TGTGCCAGCAGCTTAGTGGGGGGAGGGGGCAGTGAGCAGTTCTTC
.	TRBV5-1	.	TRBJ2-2	CASSLESGNTGELFF	TGCGCCAGCAGCTTGGAGTCGGGGAACACCGGGGAGCTGTTTTTT
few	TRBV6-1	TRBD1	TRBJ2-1	CASSEMGTGYVSEQFF	TGTGCCAGCAGTGAGATGGGGACAGGGTATGTCAGTGAGCAGTTCTTC
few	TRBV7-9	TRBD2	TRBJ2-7	CASSLEVGRAYEQYF	TGTGCCAGCAGCTTAGAGGTCGGGAGGGCCTACGAGCAGTACTTC
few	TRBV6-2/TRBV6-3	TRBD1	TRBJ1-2	CASSSRDRRYGYTF	TGTGCCAGCAGTTCCAGGGACAGGCGATATGGCTACACCTTC
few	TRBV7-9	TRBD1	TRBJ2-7	CASSSGQGPPSYEQYF	TGTGCCAGCAGCTCAGGACAGGGGCCCCCCTCCTACGAGCAGTACTTC
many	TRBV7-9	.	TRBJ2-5	CASSSLDKQETQYF	TGTGCCAGCAGCTCCCTAGACAAGCAAGAGACCCAGTACTTC
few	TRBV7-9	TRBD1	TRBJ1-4	CASSPGTVATNEKLFF	TGTGCCAGCAGCCCAGGGACAGTTGCAACTAATGAAAAACTGTTTTTT
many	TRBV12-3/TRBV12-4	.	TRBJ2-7	CASSLVYSYEQYF	TGTGCCAGCAGTTTAGTGTACAGCTACGAGCAGTACTTC
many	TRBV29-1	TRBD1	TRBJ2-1	CSETDRDNEQFF	TGCAGCGAAACGGACAGGGACAATGAGCAGTTCTTC
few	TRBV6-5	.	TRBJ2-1	CASSFGLEQFF	TGTGCCAGCAGTTTTGGACTGGAGCAGTTCTTC
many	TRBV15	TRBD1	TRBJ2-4	CATSREGPLTGTGFGNIQYF	TGTGCCACCAGCAGAGAGGGCCCCCTAACCGGGACAGGGTTCGGGAACATTCAGTACTTC
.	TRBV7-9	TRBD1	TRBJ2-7	CASSPARDSTYEQYF	TGTGCCAGCAGCCCCGCCCGGGACAGTACCTACGAGCAGTACTTC
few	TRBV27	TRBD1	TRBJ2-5	CASSPGQGVGETQYF	TGTGCCAGCAGTCCCGGACAGGGGGTAGGAGAGACCCAGTACTTC
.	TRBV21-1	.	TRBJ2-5	CASRQGYRETQYF	TGTGCCAGCCGACAGGGGTACAGGGAGACCCAGTACTTC
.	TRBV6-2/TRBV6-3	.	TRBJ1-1	CASSYSKSGDTEAFF	TGTGCCAGCAGTTACTCCAAATCCGGGGACACTGAAGCTTTCTTT
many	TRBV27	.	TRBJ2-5	CASSPGTRSQYF	TGTGCCAGCAGTCCGGGGACGAGGTCCCAGTACTTC
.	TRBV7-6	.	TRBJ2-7	CASSQQWGETTYEQYF	TGTGCCAGCAGCCAACAATGGGGGGAAACTACCTACGAGCAGTACTTC
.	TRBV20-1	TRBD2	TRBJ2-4	CSARDLSHHPHITSAAKNIQYF	TGCAGTGCTAGAGATTTATCCCACCACCCACATATCACTAGCGCAGCCAAAAACATTCAGTACTTC
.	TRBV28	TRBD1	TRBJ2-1	CASSSGFPRTGRYNEQFF	TGTGCCAGCAGTTCTGGGTTCCCGAGGACAGGGCGCTACAATGAGCAGTTCTTC
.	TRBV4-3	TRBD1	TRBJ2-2	CASSPRQGLPGELFF	TGCGCCAGCAGCCCTAGACAGGGGTTGCCCGGGGAGCTGTTTTTT
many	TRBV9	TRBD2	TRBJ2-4	CARRLAENIQYF	TGTGCCAGGAGACTAGCGGAAAACATTCAGTACTTC
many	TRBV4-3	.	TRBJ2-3	CASSQDRAGRTDTQYF	TGCGCCAGCAGCCAAGATCGGGCGGGAAGAACAGATACGCAGTATTTT
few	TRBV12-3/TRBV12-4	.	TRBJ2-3	CASSIYQGASTDTQYF	TGTGCCAGCAGCATATACCAAGGGGCTAGCACAGATACGCAGTATTTT
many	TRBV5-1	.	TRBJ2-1	CASSPWTEFNNEQFF	TGCGCCAGCAGCCCCTGGACAGAGTTTAACAATGAGCAGTTCTTC
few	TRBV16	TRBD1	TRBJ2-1	CASSQSGTGIYEQFF	TGTGCCAGCAGCCAATCAGGGACAGGGATCTACGAGCAGTTCTTC
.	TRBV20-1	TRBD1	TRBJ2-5	CSASHPTGTGGEWETQYF	TGCAGTGCTAGCCATCCGACTGGGACAGGGGGTGAATGGGAGACCCAGTACTTC
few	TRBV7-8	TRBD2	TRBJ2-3	CASSSRASGGTTEDTQYF	TGTGCCAGCAGCTCGAGGGCTAGCGGGGGGACCACAGAAGATACGCAGTATTTT
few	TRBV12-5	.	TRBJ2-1	CASGSGYNEQFF	TGTGCTAGTGGTTCTGGATACAATGAGCAGTTCTTC
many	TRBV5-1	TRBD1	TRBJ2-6	CASSSTGVPSGANVLTF	TGCGCCAGCAGCTCTACAGGGGTACCCTCTGGGGCCAACGTCCTGACTTTC
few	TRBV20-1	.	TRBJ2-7	CSARDLGSHYEQYF	TGCAGTGCTAGAGATTTGGGCTCCCACTACGAGCAGTACTTC
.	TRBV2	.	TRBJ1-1	CASSVGRAGNTEAFF	TGTGCCAGCAGTGTGGGGCGGGCGGGGAACACTGAAGCTTTCTTT
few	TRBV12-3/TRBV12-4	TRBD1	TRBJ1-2	CASKLTGSNYGYTF	TGTGCCAGCAAGTTGACAGGGAGCAACTATGGCTACACCTTC
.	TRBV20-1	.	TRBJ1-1	CSARARGSYDAFF	TGCAGTGCTAGAGCTAGGGGTTCCTATGACGCTTTCTTT
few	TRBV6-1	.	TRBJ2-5	CASSEPGRGYQETQYF	TGTGCCAGCAGTGAACCGGGACGGGGGTACCAAGAGACCCAGTACTTC
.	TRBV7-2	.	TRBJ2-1	CASSSFGSGNEQFF	TGTGCCAGCAGCTCCTTCGGGAGCGGCAATGAGCAGTTCTTC
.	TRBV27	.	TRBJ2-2	CASSEGGQPNTGELFF	TGTGCCAGCAGTGAGGGGGGACAGCCGAACACCGGGGAGCTGTTTTTT
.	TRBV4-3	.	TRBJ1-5	CASSQDYDQPQHF	TGCGCCAGCAGCCAAGATTATGATCAGCCCCAGCATTTT
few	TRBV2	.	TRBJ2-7	CASNELRYEQYF	TGTGCCAGCAATGAACTCCGTTACGAGCAGTACTTC
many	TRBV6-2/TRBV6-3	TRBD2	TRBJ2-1	CASSAGAYNEQFF	TGTGCCAGCAGTGCGGGAGCCTACAATGAGCAGTTCTTC
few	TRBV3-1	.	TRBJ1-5	CASSQDVGGQPQHF	TGTGCCAGCAGCCAAGATGTGGGGGGACAGCCCCAGCATTTT
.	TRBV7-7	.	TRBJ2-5	CASSLLTAKYQETQYF	TGTGCTAGCAGCTTATTGACAGCCAAGTACCAAGAGACCCAGTACTTC
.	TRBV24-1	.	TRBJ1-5	CASPKIPPPHQPQHF	TGTGCCAGCCCAAAAATACCCCCCCCTCATCAGCCCCAGCATTTT
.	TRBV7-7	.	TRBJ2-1	CASSLLFEGDTHNEQFF	TGTGCTAGCAGCTTGCTATTTGAGGGCGATACTCACAATGAGCAGTTCTTC
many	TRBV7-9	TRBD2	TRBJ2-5	CASSLPTSGGTQETQYF	TGTGCCAGCAGCCTGCCGACTAGCGGGGGAACACAAGAGACCCAGTACTTC
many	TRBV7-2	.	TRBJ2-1	CATEDSELNNEQFF	TGTGCCACCGAGGACTCCGAGTTAAATAATGAGCAGTTCTTC
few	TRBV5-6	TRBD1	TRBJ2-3	CASRPRGTPGDTQYF	TGTGCCAGCAGACCCAGGGGGACCCCAGGGGATACGCAGTATTTT
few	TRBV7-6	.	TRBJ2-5	CASSARDAPTQYF	TGTGCCAGCAGCGCGAGGGACGCACCTACTCAGTACTTC
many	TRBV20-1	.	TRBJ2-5	CSARGGFGETQYF	TGCAGTGCCCGAGGGGGGTTTGGCGAGACCCAGTACTTC
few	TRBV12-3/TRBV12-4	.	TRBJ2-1	CASSLRTTRGNEQFF	TGTGCCAGCAGCCTACGGACAACCCGAGGGAATGAGCAGTTCTTC
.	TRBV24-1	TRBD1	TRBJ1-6	CATSEGQGASPLHF	TGTGCCACCAGTGAGGGACAGGGGGCTTCACCCCTCCACTTT
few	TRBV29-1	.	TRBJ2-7	CSVVQGRQYF	TGCAGCGTAGTCCAGGGAAGGCAGTACTTC
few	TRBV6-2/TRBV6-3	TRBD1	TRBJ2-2	CASSKWDRENTGELFF	TGTGCCAGCAGTAAATGGGACAGGGAGAACACCGGGGAGCTGTTTTTT